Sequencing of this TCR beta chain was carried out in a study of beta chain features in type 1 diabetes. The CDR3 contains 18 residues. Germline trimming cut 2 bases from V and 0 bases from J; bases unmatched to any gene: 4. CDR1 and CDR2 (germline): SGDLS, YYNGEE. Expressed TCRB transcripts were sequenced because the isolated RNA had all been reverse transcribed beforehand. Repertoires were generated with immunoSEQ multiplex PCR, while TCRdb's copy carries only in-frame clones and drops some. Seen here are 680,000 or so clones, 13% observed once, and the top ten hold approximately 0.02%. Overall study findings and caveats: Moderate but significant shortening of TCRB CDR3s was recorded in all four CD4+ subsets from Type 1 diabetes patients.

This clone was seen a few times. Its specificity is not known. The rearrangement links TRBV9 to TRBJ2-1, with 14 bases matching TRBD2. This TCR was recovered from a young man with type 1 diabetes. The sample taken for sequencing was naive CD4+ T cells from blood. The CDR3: CASSVTTSGGASYNEQFF. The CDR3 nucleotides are TGTGCCAGCAGCGTTACGACTAGCGGGGGGGCCTCCTACAATGAGCAGTTCTTC.